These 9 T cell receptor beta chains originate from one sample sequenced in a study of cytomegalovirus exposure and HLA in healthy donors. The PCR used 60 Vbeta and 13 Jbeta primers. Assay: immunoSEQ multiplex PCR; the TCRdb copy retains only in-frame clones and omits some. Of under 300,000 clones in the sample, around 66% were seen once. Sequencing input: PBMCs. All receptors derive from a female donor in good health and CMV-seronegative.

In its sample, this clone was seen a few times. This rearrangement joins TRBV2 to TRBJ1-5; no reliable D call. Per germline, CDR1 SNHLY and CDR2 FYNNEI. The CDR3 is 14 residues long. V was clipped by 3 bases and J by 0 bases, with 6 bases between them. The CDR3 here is CASSEGASNQPQHF. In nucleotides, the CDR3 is TGTGCCAGCAGTGAGGGAGCTAGCAATCAGCCCCAGCATTTT.

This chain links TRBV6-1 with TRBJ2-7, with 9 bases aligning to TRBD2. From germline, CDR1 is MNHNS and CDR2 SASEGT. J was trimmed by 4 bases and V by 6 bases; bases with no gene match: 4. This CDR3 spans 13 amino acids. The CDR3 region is CASRTSGLYEQYF. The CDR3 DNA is TGTGCCAGCAGGACTAGCGGTCTTTACGAGCAGTACTTC.

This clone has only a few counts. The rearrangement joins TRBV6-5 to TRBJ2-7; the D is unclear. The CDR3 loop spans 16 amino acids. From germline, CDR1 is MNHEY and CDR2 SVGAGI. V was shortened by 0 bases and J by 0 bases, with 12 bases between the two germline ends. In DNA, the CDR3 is TGTGCCAGCAGTTACTCCAGCGCTACCCACTCCTACGAGCAGTACTTC. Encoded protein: CASSYSSATHSYEQYF.

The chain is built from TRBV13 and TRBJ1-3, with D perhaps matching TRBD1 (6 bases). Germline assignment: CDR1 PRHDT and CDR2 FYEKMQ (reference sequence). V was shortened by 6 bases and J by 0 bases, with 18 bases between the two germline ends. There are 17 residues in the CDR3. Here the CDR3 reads CASRPTGYWSSGNTIYF. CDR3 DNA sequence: TGTGCCAGCAGACCAACAGGGTACTGGAGCTCTGGAAACACCATATATTTT.

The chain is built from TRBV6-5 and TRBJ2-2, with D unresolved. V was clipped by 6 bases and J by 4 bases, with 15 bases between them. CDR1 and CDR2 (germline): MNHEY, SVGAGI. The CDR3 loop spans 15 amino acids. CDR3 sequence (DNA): TGTGCCAGCAGCCCCGGCTCAGGTGGCACCGGGGAGCTGTTTTTT. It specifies CASSPGSGGTGELFF.

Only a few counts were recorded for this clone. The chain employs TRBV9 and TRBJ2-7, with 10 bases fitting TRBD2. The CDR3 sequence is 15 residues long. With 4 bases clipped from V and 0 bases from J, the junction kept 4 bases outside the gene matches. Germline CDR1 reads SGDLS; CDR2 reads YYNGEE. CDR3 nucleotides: TGTGCCAGCAGCCGTTCTAGCGGGAGCTCCTACGAGCAGTACTTC. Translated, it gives CASSRSSGSSYEQYF.

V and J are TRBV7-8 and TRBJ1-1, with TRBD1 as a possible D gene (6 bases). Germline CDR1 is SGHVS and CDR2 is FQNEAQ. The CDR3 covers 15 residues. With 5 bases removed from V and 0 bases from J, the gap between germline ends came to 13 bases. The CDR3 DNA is TGTGCCAGCAGCCCGGCAGGGGTAATGAACACTGAAGCTTTCTTT. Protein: CASSPAGVMNTEAFF.

CDR3: CASSLRTGGSSTDTQYF. CDR3 nucleotide sequence: TGTGCCAGTAGTCTACGAACAGGGGGCTCGAGCACAGATACGCAGTATTTT. The J gene is TRBJ2-3, the V gene TRBV19; TRBD1 agrees at 9 bases. Germline lookup yields CDR1 LNHDA and CDR2 SQIVND (reference sequence). J gave up 0 bases and V 5 bases, and 9 bases lay outside the gene matches. CDR3 length: 17 amino acids.

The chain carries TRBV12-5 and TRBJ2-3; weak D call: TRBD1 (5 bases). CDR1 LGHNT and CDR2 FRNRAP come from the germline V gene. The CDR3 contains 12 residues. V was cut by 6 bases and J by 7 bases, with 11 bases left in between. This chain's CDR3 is CASGPTVNTQYF. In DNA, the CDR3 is TGTGCTAGTGGCCCGACAGTAAATACGCAGTATTTT.